This TCR beta chain stems from a study of CD8+ T cells in alopecia areata. General observations from the study: Mice showed clearer TCR sharing than patients did, a gap that was possibly HLA-related. In lesional scalp, particularly from alopecia totalis/universalis, clonality was higher than in normal scalp.

This clone was seen at least ten times. Its antigen is currently unknown. After isolation, RNA underwent reverse transcription to generate cDNA as the sequencing template. Clones were read by immunoSEQ multiplex PCR, and TCRdb kept only the in-frame ones, dropping some. Found here are some 150,000 clones, roughly three fifths of them singletons; the top ten hold 6.4%. PBMCs yielded sorted CD4+ and CD8+ T cells. The V segment lost 6 bases and the J segment 7 bases; nucleotides outside the gene matches: 5. The CDR3 has 14 residues. From germline, CDR1 is MNHNY and CDR2 SVGAGI (reference sequence). The source was CD4+ T cells sorted from blood, collected at week 0. The chain recombines TRBV6-6 with TRBJ2-1; TRBD1 matches at 11 bases. This clonotype was obtained from a human donor with alopecia areata. CDR3 coding DNA: TGTGCCAGCAGACCCGGGACAGGGGGGAATGAGCAGTTCTTC. As protein: CASRPGTGGNEQFF.